Below, 21 T cell receptor beta chains from the same sample are listed, as sequenced in a study of T cells after yellow fever vaccination. Using its own MiXCR run on the 5' RACE reads, TCRdb lists one record per CDR3 protein. The data show around 320,000 distinct CDR3 sequences, about 11% seen once. The sequencing here drew on CD4+ T cells sorted from PBMCs, taken 45 days after the yellow fever booster vaccination. The receptors were sampled from a man younger than 35 who received the YFV17D yellow fever vaccine.

The CDR3 region has the DNA TGTGCCTTGGGACAGGGTGGATACGAGCAGTACTTC. Translated, it gives CALGQGGYEQYF. V gene TRBV6-6 combines with J gene TRBJ2-7, with 9 nucleotides matching TRBD1. Unmatched junction bases numbered 6, after V lost 11 bases and J lost 4 bases. This CDR3 has 12 amino acids. CDR1 and CDR2 (germline): MNHNY, SVGAGI (reference sequence).

This clonotype was found a few times. The rearrangement links TRBV7-2 to TRBJ2-5; tentatively, D is TRBD2 (6 bases). Per the germline V gene, CDR1 is SGHTA and CDR2 is FQGNSA. Trimming stripped 7 bases from V and 5 bases from J, with 14 bases between. This CDR3 is built from 13 residues. DNA of the CDR3: TGTGCCAGCACCCGCGCTGGGAGGGAGACCCAGTACTTC. Protein product: CASTRAGRETQYF.

V is TRBV7-2 and J is TRBJ1-5, with TRBD1 identical over 11 bases. The V gene end was trimmed by 3 bases and the J gene end by 10 bases; junction bases not matched to a gene: 5. The CDR3 has 14 residues. Per the germline V gene, CDR1 is SGHTA and CDR2 is FQGNSA. CDR3 nucleotide sequence: TGTGCCAGCAGCTTGGGACAGGGGGTGGGACCCCAGCATTTT. It specifies CASSLGQGVGPQHF.

The chain combines TRBV5-5 with TRBJ2-1, with 8 nucleotides matching TRBD1. The germline CDR1 and CDR2 sequences are SGHKS and YYEKEE (reference sequence). The V and J ends lost 2 bases and 9 bases, in that order; junction bases with no gene match: 4. The CDR3 runs 13 residues. The CDR3: CASSLNRGSEQFF. The CDR3 nucleotides are TGTGCCAGCAGCTTAAACAGGGGGAGTGAGCAGTTCTTC.

The V gene is TRBV11-2, the J gene TRBJ2-5; 8 bases fit TRBD2. V lost 7 bases and J lost 2; bases outside the gene matches: 6. Germline V gene sequence: CDR1 SGHAT, CDR2 FQNNGV. CDR3 size: 14 residues. CDR3 sequence reads: CASTRTSRQETQYF. The CDR3 region has the DNA TGTGCCAGCACCCGGACTAGCAGGCAAGAGACCCAGTACTTC.

In this sample, this clonotype turned up many times. V gene TRBV7-2 combines with J gene TRBJ2-1; no firm D call. Germline CDR1 and CDR2: SGHTA and FQGNSA. The CDR3 loop spans 14 amino acids. V lost 1 base and J lost 4, with 8 bases in between. The chain's CDR3 is CASSLGEQYNEQFF. As DNA, the CDR3 is TGTGCCAGCAGCTTAGGGGAACAGTACAATGAGCAGTTCTTC.

This clonotype has a handful of counts. The V gene is TRBV27, the J gene TRBJ2-1; 7 bases are shared with TRBD1. CDR1 is MNHEY, CDR2 SMNVEV, per germline (reference sequence). CDR3 length: 16 residues. J was trimmed by 7 bases and V by 6 bases; bases with no gene match: 15. The CDR3 spells CASRRSEGTVGNEQFF. The DNA of the CDR3 is TGTGCCAGCAGGAGGTCAGAGGGGACAGTGGGGAATGAGCAGTTCTTC.

This clonotype was seen a few times. J is TRBJ1-5 and V is TRBV20-1; weak D call: TRBD1 (5 bases). Germline V gene sequence: CDR1 DFQATT, CDR2 SNEGSKA (reference sequence). V was trimmed by 5 bases and J by 2 bases, leaving 7 bases between them. The CDR3 sequence is 12 residues long. The CDR3 spells CSAWDGNQPQHF. The CDR3 DNA follows: TGCAGTGCTTGGGACGGCAATCAGCCCCAGCATTTT.

The V call is TRBV19, the J call TRBJ2-2; the D call may be TRBD1 or TRBD2 (5 bases each). Trimming took off 3 bases at V and 3 bases at J, with 14 bases between the two ends. The germline CDR1 and CDR2 sequences are LNHDA and SQIVND (reference sequence). CDR3 length: 16 amino acids. The CDR3 DNA sequence: TGTGCCAGTAGTATCCCTGGGACCGCCGACACCGGGGAGCTGTTTTTT. Its translation: CASSIPGTADTGELFF.

This rearrangement joins TRBV6-5 to TRBJ2-5; 7 bases match TRBD2. CDR3 size: 13 residues. Trimming took 5 bases from V and 7 from J; bases not matched to a gene: 7. The germline gives CDR1 MNHEY, CDR2 SVGAGI. CDR3 protein: CASSPGGGGTQYF. The CDR3 region has the DNA TGTGCCAGCAGTCCCGGCGGCGGGGGGACCCAGTACTTC.

This clonotype was seen more than once but under ten times. The CDR3 protein is CASSYVPVDEQFF. The CDR3 coding sequence is TGTGCCAGCAGTTACGTCCCGGTAGATGAGCAGTTCTTC. This chain joins TRBV6-2 or TRBV6-3 and TRBJ2-1, with D hard to call. Per germline, CDR1 MNHEY and CDR2 SVGEGT. Trimming removed 2 bases at V and 8 bases at J, with 10 bases between. CDR3 length equals 13 residues.

V usage is TRBV28 and J usage is TRBJ2-1; D unresolved. The CDR3 spans 14 residues. In germline, CDR1 is MDHEN, CDR2 SYDVKM. The V and J ends lost 3 bases and 0 bases respectively, with 6 bases between them. The CDR3 DNA sequence: TGTGCCAGCAGTTTCTACAGCTCCTACAATGAGCAGTTCTTC. This sequence encodes CASSFYSSYNEQFF.

This clonotype appeared a few times. The chain combines TRBV5-1 with TRBJ1-2, with D uncertain. The ends were cut back, 0 bases at V and 0 bases at J, with 6 bases in the middle. CDR3 length: 14 residues. Germline V lookup: CDR1 SGHRS, CDR2 YFSETQ. CDR3 in DNA: TGCGCCAGCAGCTTGGGGGAAGCTAACTATGGCTACACCTTC. This codes for CASSLGEANYGYTF.

This clonotype came up a few times. The V and J genes are TRBV2 and TRBJ2-2; 7 bases are shared with TRBD1. Trimming cost V 5 bases and J 0 bases; bases outside gene matches: 6. CDR1 is SNHLY and CDR2 is FYNNEI in the germline V gene. CDR3 length equals 16 residues. The CDR3 DNA reads as TGTGCCAGCAGTAAACCGGGACAGTCGAACACCGGGGAGCTGTTTTTT. Translating it yields CASSKPGQSNTGELFF.

The chain's CDR3 is CASQTGTGSINTGELFF. The CDR3 region has the DNA TGTGCCAGTCAAACCGGTACAGGGAGTATTAACACCGGGGAGCTGTTTTTT. The V gene is TRBV12-3 or TRBV12-4, the J gene TRBJ2-2; D is perhaps TRBD1 (6 bases). The CDR3 contains 17 residues. The ends were cut back, 9 bases at V and 2 bases at J, with 22 bases in the middle.

The V and J genes are TRBV19 and TRBJ1-2, with 12 bases identical to TRBD1. The CDR3 runs to 16 residues. The V segment lost 4 bases and the J segment 4 bases; nucleotides outside the gene matches: 7. Germline CDR1 LNHDA, CDR2 SQIVND (reference sequence). The CDR3 DNA sequence: TGTGCCAGTAGTAACCGGGACAGGGGGCTTGGCTATGGCTACACCTTC. Its protein is CASSNRDRGLGYGYTF.

This clonotype was recorded a few times. The chain has TRBV20-1 and TRBJ2-7, with TRBD1 identical over 8 bases. The CDR3 is made up of 15 amino acids. Per germline, CDR1 DFQATT and CDR2 SNEGSKA (reference sequence). Trimming at V came to 1 base and at J to 3 bases, leaving 8 bases not matched to a gene. The CDR3 sequence: CSARAPRTGNYEQYF. The CDR3 bases are TGCAGTGCTAGAGCCCCAAGGACAGGGAACTACGAGCAGTACTTC.

The CDR3 loop is CASSPGTRSQTQYF. The CDR3 nucleotides read TGCGCCAGCAGCCCTGGGACTAGATCGCAGACCCAGTACTTC. The J gene is TRBJ2-5, the V gene TRBV5-1, with 8 bases identical to TRBD2. CDR3 length: 14 residues. Germline assignment: CDR1 SGHRS and CDR2 YFSETQ. The J segment lost 6 bases and the V segment lost 4 bases, leaving 8 bases of the junction unmatched.

This clonotype was recorded many times. The J gene is TRBJ2-3, the V gene TRBV12-3 or TRBV12-4; D gene ambiguous. The CDR3 runs to 14 residues. The germline V and J ends were trimmed by 6 bases and 0 bases, with 10 bases remaining between them. The CDR3, as DNA: TGTGCCAGCAGCCTTAGCCGAAGCACAGATACGCAGTATTTT. Amino acids: CASSLSRSTDTQYF.

This clonotype was counted only a few times. The J gene is TRBJ1-2, the V gene TRBV3-1, with D unresolved. The length of the CDR3 is 14 residues. The germline gives CDR1 LGHDT, CDR2 YNNKEL (reference sequence). V lost 5 bases to trimming and J lost 1 base, with 11 bases between them. The DNA of the CDR3 is TGTGCCAGCAGCGCCGGCGGAGGTAACTATGGCTACACCTTC. It translates to CASSAGGGNYGYTF.

This clonotype was found many times. This chain uses TRBV11-2 with TRBJ2-5; 12 positions match TRBD2. CDR1 SGHAT and CDR2 FQNNGV come from the germline V gene. CDR3 length: 14 residues. Losses at the gene ends were 1 base for V and 13 bases for J; bases not matched to a gene: 7. The CDR3 reads CASSLVPSGGARYF. CDR3 nucleotide sequence: TGTGCCAGCAGCTTAGTCCCTAGCGGGGGGGCCCGGTACTTC.